A single T cell receptor (beta chain) is shown here with its context. What it binds is not known. An Oncomine TCR Beta short-read assay was used to sequence the DNA from cultured CD4+ T cells. TCRdb recomputed calls from the PCR reads with MiXCR, one row per CDR3 protein. The table records about 12,000 distinct CDR3 sequences, roughly three fifths of them present only once. Treatment meaning: roughly 10-day PBMC culture with coronavirus spike peptide pools or control peptides (ViraFEST assay). Peptide-pool expansion of antigen-specific T cells preceded TCR sequencing in ViraFEST. The data were taken from a study of vaccination and CD4 T cells after COVID-19. Study-wide results and caveats: Spike mono-reactivity marked 304 of 307 vaccine-specific clones in convalescent patients.

V gave up 3 bases and J gave up 6 bases; unmatched junction bases: 8. The germline V gene encodes CDR1 DFQATT and CDR2 SNEGSKA (reference sequence). The CDR3 consists of 15 residues. What was sequenced was CD4+ T cells from blood, cultured in vitro. The TCR sequence derives from a human donor who had recovered from COVID-19. The chain uses TRBV20-1 and TRBJ1-5, with 10 bases fitting TRBD1. Here the CDR3 DNA reads TGCAGTGCTAGTGAGCGGGACAGGGGAATTCAGCCCCAGCATTTT. Translating it yields CSASERDRGIQPQHF.